This T cell receptor beta chain was sequenced for a study of T-cell reconstitution after alpha-beta-depleted transplantation in children (dated by TCRdb to 2016 to 2018). Broadly, across the study: Using TCR repertoire profiling, the study quantitatively followed how T-cell immune reconstitution unfolded in children after TCRalphabeta/CD19-depleted allogeneic hematopoietic cell transplantation. Summary of the overall study and its limitations: The frequencies of hyperexpanded clones fell over the following months, and after one year, T-cell counts and TCRbeta diversity were mostly attributed to newly produced T cells. About two months after transplant, the apparently early recovery of alphabetaT-cell counts reportedly depended on just several hundred clones that had expanded rapidly and came from non-depleted graft cells. In some patients, the high TCRbeta diversity seen at day 60 was put down to recipient T cells and intrathymic progenitors that had survived conditioning.

Receptor amplification or capture employed PCR. Sequencing was performed on an Illumina HiSeq 2500. TCR library preparation used molecular barcoding, with unique molecular identifiers applied to normalize quantification of the TCRbeta repertoire. TCRdb reran the public reads through fastp at Q25 and MiXCR, keeping productive beta chains. CDR3 protein sequences are deduplicated, and each keeps its most common genes and DNA. The sample records just over 950,000 distinct CDR3 sequences, about 30% of which are singletons. The leading ten clones occupy over 25% of the sample. The treatment or condition label, read with the paper, signifies: allogeneic hematopoietic cell transplantation with graft depleted of TCRalphabeta T cells and CD19 B cells. The transplant recipients were children given TCRalphabeta/CD19-depleted allogeneic hematopoietic cell grafts. Cut back by 6 bases and 3 bases, the V and J ends lie 12 bases apart. CDR1 and CDR2, per the germline V gene, are KGHSH and LQKENI. The CDR3 spans 13 residues, from the cysteine through the phenylalanine. The only DNA kept is the CDR3, 39 bases in frame from the first base.

Notes on this clonotype: The target of this receptor is not known. No much larger clone exists at a distance of one base, and base qualities are not known.

Recombination connected TRBV18 to TRBJ2-7, with TRBD1 tentatively as D gene (6 bases match). The source was PBMCs, mostly from graft donor cells, collected 360 days after TCRalphabeta/CD19-depleted stem cell transplant. This receptor was obtained from a boy less than two years old who had a stem cell transplant for SCID, so the T cells may come from the graft donor. The CDR3 reads CASSPQGFYEQYF. DNA sequence: TGTGCCAGCTCTCCGCAGGGGTTCTACGAGCAGTACTTC.